This TCR beta chain was sequenced for a study of shared clonotypes between healthy human individuals. About this clone itself: The antigen is unknown.

The CDR3 runs 15 residues. Study-wide findings and caveats: Investigators collected only blood, and repertoires in tissues likely differ.

Assay: immunoSEQ multiplex PCR; the TCRdb copy retains only in-frame clones and omits some. The sample records 2 million to 2.5 million clones, more than 80% being singletons. Sequenced sample: naive CD4+ T cells from PBMCs. Described subset: CD45RA+ positively selected. The sequence was obtained from a man younger than 35 in good health. Some clones in this sample may be carry-over from other donors' samples. V usage is TRBV1 and J usage is TRBJ2-7; no DNA check was done on the table's D call, TRBD2. TRBV1 is described as a pseudogene. CDR3 sequence: CTSSQESLAVYEQYF. DNA of the CDR3: TGCACCAGCAGCCAAGAGTCCCTAGCGGTCTACGAGCAGTACTTC.